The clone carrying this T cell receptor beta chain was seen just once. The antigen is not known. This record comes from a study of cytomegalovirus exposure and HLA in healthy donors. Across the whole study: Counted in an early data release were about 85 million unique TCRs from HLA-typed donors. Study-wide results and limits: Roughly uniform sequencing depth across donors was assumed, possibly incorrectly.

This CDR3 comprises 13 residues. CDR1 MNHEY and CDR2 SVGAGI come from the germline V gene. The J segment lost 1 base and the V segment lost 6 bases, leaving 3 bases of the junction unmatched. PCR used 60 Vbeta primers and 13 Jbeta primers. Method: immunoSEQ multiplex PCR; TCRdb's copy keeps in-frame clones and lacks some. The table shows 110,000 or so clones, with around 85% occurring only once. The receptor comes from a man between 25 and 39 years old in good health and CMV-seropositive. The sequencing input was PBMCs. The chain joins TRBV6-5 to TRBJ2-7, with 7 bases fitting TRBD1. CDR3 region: CASRRQGSYEQYF. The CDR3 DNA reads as TGTGCCAGCAGGAGACAGGGTTCCTACGAGCAGTACTTC.